The 28 T cell receptor beta chains below all came from one sample that was sequenced in a study of cytomegalovirus exposure and HLA in healthy donors. PCR involved 60 Vbeta and 13 Jbeta primers. Here immunoSEQ multiplex PCR was the method, and the copy in TCRdb shows in-frame clones only, minus some. This table has 120,000 or so clones, roughly 70% appearing once. Sequencing was carried out using PBMCs. These receptor sequences come from a woman aged 40 to 49 in good health and CMV-seropositive.

This CDR3 is CASSARSRTEAFF. The CDR3 DNA follows: TGTGCCAGCAGCGCGCGAAGCCGGACTGAAGCTTTCTTT. The rearrangement links TRBV11-1 to TRBJ1-1; D call uncertain. The V end was cut by 5 bases, the J end by 5 bases, with 12 bases between. Germline loops: CDR1 SGHAT, CDR2 FQDESV (reference sequence). This CDR3 has 13 amino acids.

The chain recombines TRBV18 with TRBJ2-3; possible D gene TRBD2, 5 bases. CDR1 and CDR2 (germline): KGHSH, LQKENI. Trimming cost V 3 bases and J 1 base, with 11 bases left between them. The length of the CDR3 is 15 residues. The chain's CDR3 is CASSPGRTRTDTQYF. CDR3 DNA sequence: TGTGCCAGCTCACCGGGAAGGACTCGCACAGATACGCAGTATTTT.

V and J are TRBV19 and TRBJ1-2; D gene unclear. Germline V lookup: CDR1 LNHDA, CDR2 SQIVND (reference sequence). Between the trimmed V and J ends, which lost 6 bases and 1 base, there was a span of 21 bases. The CDR3 sequence is 17 residues long. The CDR3 protein is CASSRLGSRNFNYGYTF. The DNA for the CDR3 is TGTGCCAGTAGCAGGCTGGGGAGCAGGAACTTTAACTATGGCTACACCTTC.

The gene calls are TRBV18 and TRBJ2-7; weak D call: TRBD1 (6 bases). The CDR3 has 14 amino acids. Germline CDR1 reads KGHSH; CDR2 reads LQKENI. V lost 0 bases to trimming and J lost 2 bases, with 8 bases between them. CDR3 DNA: TGTGCCAGCTCACCACCGGGACATCCCTACGAGCAGTACTTC. The encoded protein is CASSPPGHPYEQYF.

The chain recombines TRBV10-3 with TRBJ2-2; 10 nucleotides match TRBD1. This CDR3 is 18 amino acids long. CDR1 ENHRY and CDR2 SYGVKD come from the germline V gene. The ends lost 3 bases at V and 5 bases at J; junction bases unmatched: 12. DNA of the CDR3: TGTGCCATCAGTGACCCCCTACTCGGGACAGGGGAAACCGGGGAGCTGTTTTTT. It is translated as CAISDPLLGTGETGELFF.

The chain carries TRBV29-1 and TRBJ2-7; 8 nucleotides line up with TRBD1. The CDR3 is made up of 17 amino acids. Losses at the gene ends were 0 bases for V and 3 bases for J; bases not matched to a gene: 13. Germline CDR1 SQVTM, CDR2 ANQGSEA. CDR3 sequence (DNA): TGCAGCGTTGAAGATAGGGGCGCCAGGGGGCACGGCTACGAGCAGTACTTC. It is translated as CSVEDRGARGHGYEQYF.

In the case of this clone: The junction departs from germline at one end; a sequencing error may be responsible. V is TRBV19 and J is TRBJ1-1; D is possibly TRBD1 (5 bases). Germline loops: CDR1 LNHDA, CDR2 SQIVND (reference sequence). The CDR3 has 14 amino acids. CDR3 amino acids: CASRTGGANAEAFF. CDR3 DNA sequence: TGTGCCTCTCGAACAGGTGGGGCGAACGCTGAAGCTTTCTTT.

The chain has TRBV28 and TRBJ1-4; 7 bases match TRBD1. With V trimmed by 7 bases and J by 0 bases, 5 bases remained unmatched. The CDR3 covers 15 residues. Germline loops: CDR1 MDHEN, CDR2 SYDVKM. CDR3 region: CASTGTVATNEKLFF. CDR3 nucleotides: TGTGCCAGCACCGGGACAGTCGCAACTAATGAAAAACTGTTTTTT.

J is TRBJ2-3 and V is TRBV7-3; TRBD2 agrees at 12 bases. Trimming at V came to 5 bases and at J to 4 bases, leaving 7 bases not matched to a gene. The CDR3 contains 16 residues. CDR1 is SGHTA, CDR2 FQGTGA, per germline. CDR3 amino acids: CASSPMGLAGPDTQYF. CDR3 nucleotides: TGTGCCAGCAGCCCAATGGGACTAGCGGGCCCAGATACGCAGTATTTT. The complete variable domain, with remaining parts taken from reference TRBV7-3 and TRBJ2-3, reads GAGVSQTPSNKVTEKGKYVELRCDPISGHTALYWYRQSLGQGPEFLIYFQGTGAADDSGLPNDRFFAVRPEGSVSTLKIQRTERGDSAVYLCASSPMGLAGPDTQYFGPGTRLTVL.

The gene calls are TRBV29-1 and TRBJ2-6; no reliable D call. Germline-derived CDR1 and CDR2 are SQVTM and ANQGSEA. Trimming cost V 4 bases and J 1 base, with 5 bases left between them. CDR3 length: 13 amino acids. DNA for the CDR3: TGCAGCGTTGGCTATTCTGGGGCCAACGTCCTGACTTTC. It is translated as CSVGYSGANVLTF.

J is TRBJ2-2 and V is TRBV7-9, with TRBD1 matching 9 bases. Germline CDR1 SEHNR, CDR2 FQNEAQ (reference sequence). The junction had 10 bases not matched to a gene; V was cut back by 4 bases and J by 7 bases. This CDR3 has 16 amino acids. CDR3 protein: CASSYRTGEVNGELFF. DNA for the CDR3: TGTGCCAGCAGCTACAGGACAGGGGAGGTCAACGGGGAGCTGTTTTTT.

The CDR3 coding sequence is TGTGCCAGCAGCCAAGTGGCTAGCGGGGGACGAGAGACCCAGTACTTC. This codes for CASSQVASGGRETQYF. The rearrangement joins TRBV14 to TRBJ2-5; 10 nucleotides align to TRBD2. The V gene's germline CDR1 is SGHDN and CDR2 FVKESK. The CDR3 contains 16 residues. V trimming: 1 base; J trimming: 4 bases; junction bases outside the gene matches: 6.

V usage is TRBV27 and J usage is TRBJ1-1; 7 positions match TRBD1. The CDR3 runs to 14 residues. The J segment lost 3 bases and the V segment lost 6 bases, leaving 7 bases of the junction unmatched. Germline V lookup: CDR1 MNHEY, CDR2 SMNVEV (reference sequence). DNA of the CDR3: TGTGCCAGCAGCTTACCAGGGGGACACACTGAAGCTTTCTTT. Translation: CASSLPGGHTEAFF.

V and J are TRBV5-8 and TRBJ1-6; maybe TRBD1 (6 bases). The CDR3 is 16 residues long. V dropped 1 base and J dropped 4 bases, with 12 bases sitting between them. Germline values: CDR1 SGHTS, CDR2 YDEGEE. In nucleotides, the CDR3 is TGTGCCAGCAGCTTGCGTAGTGGACAGTATAATTCACCCCTCCACTTT. Amino acid sequence: CASSLRSGQYNSPLHF.

The V call is TRBV5-1, the J call TRBJ2-2, with 9 positions matching TRBD1. The length of the CDR3 is 16 residues. V trimming: 4 bases; J trimming: 4 bases; junction bases outside the gene matches: 8. CDR1 and CDR2 (germline): SGHRS, YFSETQ. The CDR3 protein is CASSTDRGTVTGELFF. The CDR3 nucleotides are TGCGCCAGCAGCACTGACAGGGGGACCGTCACCGGGGAGCTGTTTTTT.

This chain connects TRBV9 to TRBJ2-6, with a tentative D call TRBD2 (5 bases). The CDR3 length is 16 residues. Germline V CDR1 and CDR2: SGDLS, YYNGEE. Between the trimmed V and J ends, which lost 2 bases and 0 bases, there was a span of 9 bases. The CDR3 DNA reads as TGTGCCAGCAGCGTGGGAGTCCTCTCTGGGGCCAACGTCCTGACTTTC. This encodes CASSVGVLSGANVLTF.

This clone is a singleton in its sample. The J gene is TRBJ2-7, the V gene TRBV6-6; a weak D match, TRBD1 (6 bases). Trimming cost V 4 bases and J 3 bases, with 13 bases left between them. The CDR3 sequence is 14 residues long. Germline CDR1 and CDR2: MNHNY and SVGAGI (reference sequence). The CDR3 sequence: CASSSRDIHYEQYF. The CDR3 DNA is TGTGCCAGCAGTTCTCGGGACATCCACTACGAGCAGTACTTC.

This chain connects TRBV6-5 to TRBJ2-1; 12 bases are shared with TRBD2. V lost 7 bases and J lost 6; bases outside the gene matches: 7. The germline CDR1 and CDR2 sequences are MNHEY and SVGAGI. The CDR3 length is 15 residues. CDR3 region: CASTELAGGRNEQFF. The CDR3 DNA is TGTGCCAGCACCGAACTAGCGGGAGGCCGCAATGAGCAGTTCTTC.

The CDR3 sequence: CASSLVRDAGGYTF. The CDR3 bases are TGTGCCAGCAGCTTAGTGCGCGACGCGGGAGGCTACACCTTC. V gene TRBV7-2 combines with J gene TRBJ1-2; D remains unclear. The CDR3 has 14 residues. V lost 1 base to trimming and J lost 8 bases, with 14 bases between them. From germline, CDR1 is SGHTA and CDR2 FQGNSA. Using reference TRBV7-2 and TRBJ1-2 for the parts outside the CDR3, the full variable domain is GAGVSQSPSNKVTEKGKDVELRCDPISGHTALYWYRQSLGQGLEFLIYFQGNSAPDKSGLPSDRFSAERTGGSVSTLTIQRTQQEDSAVYLCASSLVRDAGGYTFGSGTRLTVV.

The chain links TRBV5-5 to TRBJ1-1; D gene unclear. The CDR3 contains 12 residues. With 4 bases removed from V and 3 bases from J, the gap between germline ends came to 7 bases. The germline gives CDR1 SGHKS, CDR2 YYEKEE (reference sequence). CDR3 DNA sequence: TGTGCCAGCAGCCCCGTAGACACTGAAGCTTTCTTT. Protein sequence: CASSPVDTEAFF. The full variable domain, rest sourced from reference TRBV5-5 and TRBJ1-1, is DAGVTQSPTHLIKTRGQQVTLRCSPISGHKSVSWYQQVLGQGPQFIFQYYEKEERGRGNFPDRFSARQFPNYSSELNVNALLLGDSALYLCASSPVDTEAFFGQGTRLTVV.

The chain is built from TRBV5-1 and TRBJ2-1, with 11 positions matching TRBD2. V lost 1 base and J lost 6; bases outside the gene matches: 3. This CDR3 is built from 15 residues. Looked up from germline, CDR1 is SGHRS and CDR2 is YFSETQ. CDR3 DNA sequence: TGCGCCAGCAGCTTGTTGACTAGCGGGACCAATGAGCAGTTCTTC. It encodes CASSLLTSGTNEQFF.

Only a few counts were recorded for this clone. This chain connects TRBV7-2 to TRBJ1-1, with D unresolved. V lost 5 bases, J lost 7 bases, and 14 bases lay in between. From germline, CDR1 is SGHTA and CDR2 FQGNSA. There are 13 residues in the CDR3. The CDR3 sequence is CASSNYRWNEAFF. The CDR3 nucleotides are TGTGCCAGCAGCAACTACCGGTGGAATGAAGCTTTCTTT.

This chain uses TRBV6-6 with TRBJ1-2; TRBD1 agrees at 10 bases. V lost 0 bases and J lost 8; bases outside the gene matches: 6. CDR3 length: 15 residues. CDR1 MNHNY and CDR2 SVGAGI come from the germline V gene (reference sequence). CDR3 nucleotides: TGTGCCAGCAGTTACTCCCCGGGACAGGGGTGGGGCTACACCTTC. As protein: CASSYSPGQGWGYTF.

The V gene is TRBV27, the J gene TRBJ1-1; no clear D. The CDR3 sequence is 13 residues long. CDR1 is MNHEY and CDR2 is SMNVEV in the germline V gene (reference sequence). The ends were cut back, 2 bases at V and 7 bases at J, with 11 bases in the middle. CDR3 amino acids: CASSLAPYSEAFF. CDR3 DNA sequence: TGTGCCAGCAGTTTAGCGCCCTACAGTGAAGCTTTCTTT.

This chain connects TRBV2 to TRBJ1-3, with unresolved D. The germline CDR1 and CDR2 sequences are SNHLY and FYNNEI. This CDR3 contains 12 residues. The V end lost 4 bases, the J end lost 3 bases, and 4 bases lay between the germline ends. The DNA of the CDR3 is TGTGCCAGCAGTGTACTTGGAAACACCATATATTTT. Protein: CASSVLGNTIYF.

This clone was counted between two and nine times. The chain combines TRBV5-4 with TRBJ2-7; 8 bases are a match to TRBD2. The germline gives CDR1 SGHNT, CDR2 YYREEE (reference sequence). This CDR3 has 16 residues. Losses at the gene ends were 4 bases for V and 0 bases for J; bases not matched to a gene: 9. The CDR3 region has the DNA TGTGCCAGCAGCCACCTAATAGCGGGGAGCTCCTACGAGCAGTACTTC. Translated: CASSHLIAGSSYEQYF. The full variable domain, with the rest looked up from reference TRBV5-4 and TRBJ2-7, is ETGVTQSPTHLIKTRGQQVTLRCSSQSGHNTVSWYQQALGQGPQFIFQYYREEENGRGNFPPRFSGLQFPNYSSELNVNALELDDSALYLCASSHLIAGSSYEQYFGPGTRLTVT.

This clone has a handful of counts. The chain has TRBV6-6 and TRBJ1-1; D is uncertain. The CDR3 extends over 13 amino acids. Germline CDR1 is MNHNY and CDR2 is SVGAGI (reference sequence). V gave up 4 bases and J gave up 3 bases, with 9 bases separating them. As DNA, the CDR3 is TGTGCCAGCAGTTCAGGCGTCGACACTGAAGCTTTCTTT. Protein sequence: CASSSGVDTEAFF.

The chain combines TRBV5-1 with TRBJ2-5; 8 bases map to TRBD2. The germline gives CDR1 SGHRS, CDR2 YFSETQ. V dropped 3 bases and J dropped 4; count of bases not matched to a gene: 2. This CDR3 spans 13 amino acids. The CDR3 spells CASSSTSVETQYF. For the CDR3, the DNA is TGCGCCAGCAGCTCGACTAGCGTAGAGACCCAGTACTTC.